Shown below are 19 T cell receptor beta chains from a single sample sequenced in a study of blood T cells in healthy people across ages. With a J-beta primer mix and a sample-barcoded 5' primer, a second PCR ran about 6 to 11 cycles. TCRdb reprocessed the 5' RACE reads with MiXCR, giving one entry per CDR3 protein. The table lists fewer than 900,000 distinct CDR3 sequences, roughly 45% of them singletons. Specimen: blood. Source of these receptors: an older woman in good health.

This clonotype was recorded many times. This chain connects TRBV4-1 to TRBJ2-7; 8 bases are shared with TRBD2. The CDR3 totals 15 residues. The J segment lost 2 bases and the V segment lost 4 bases, leaving 7 bases of the junction unmatched. Germline CDR1 reads MGHRA; CDR2 reads YSYEKL. CDR3 sequence reads: CASSLERGKTYEQYF. CDR3 in DNA: TGCGCCAGCAGCCTCGAGCGGGGGAAAACCTACGAGCAGTACTTC.

This chain links TRBV20-1 with TRBJ2-5; D is undetermined. From germline, CDR1 is DFQATT and CDR2 SNEGSKA (reference sequence). The CDR3 length is 9 residues. Trimming removed 3 bases from V and 11 bases from J, with 7 bases in between. CDR3 DNA sequence: TGCAGTGCTAGGGCTGAGCAGTACTTC. Its translation: CSARAEQYF.

The chain uses TRBV14 and TRBJ1-6; D is undetermined. The CDR3 is 17 residues long. The V end was cut by 1 base, the J end by 0 bases, with 10 bases between. Germline assignment: CDR1 SGHDN and CDR2 FVKESK. CDR3 sequence: CASSQGGLNSYNSPLHF. In nucleotides, the CDR3 is TGTGCCAGCAGCCAAGGGGGATTAAACTCCTATAATTCACCCCTCCACTTT.

For this clonotype: This probably arose from a read error, given a far larger clone one base away. V is TRBV15 and J is TRBJ2-7; D uncertain. CDR3 length equals 11 residues. CDR1 LNHNV and CDR2 YYDKDF come from the germline V gene (reference sequence). With 5 bases removed from V and 3 bases from J, the gap between germline ends came to 5 bases. Here the CDR3 reads CATSPGYEQYF. In nucleotides, the CDR3 is TGTGCCACCAGCCCGGGCTACGAGCAGTACTTC.

In this sample, this clonotype turned up many times. J is TRBJ2-1 and V is TRBV7-6; D is uncertain. CDR3 size: 15 residues. V shed 2 bases and J shed 5 bases, with 13 bases lying between them. CDR1 and CDR2 (germline): SGHVS, FNYEAQ. The CDR3 DNA reads TGTGCCAGCAGCTTACCTAAGGAGAAGGACAATGAGCAGTTCTTC. This sequence encodes CASSLPKEKDNEQFF.

The chain joins TRBV28 to TRBJ2-7; 11 bases fit TRBD2. The V segment lost 7 bases and the J segment 7 bases; nucleotides outside the gene matches: 12. This CDR3 spans 15 amino acids. Germline lookup yields CDR1 MDHEN and CDR2 SYDVKM. CDR3 in amino acids: CASIFRGLAANEQYF. The CDR3 DNA reads TGTGCCAGCATCTTTAGGGGACTAGCGGCCAATGAGCAGTACTTC.

V usage is TRBV19 and J usage is TRBJ2-1; tentative D call: TRBD2 (5 bases). V lost 3 bases to trimming and J lost 8 bases, with 20 bases between them. The CDR3 spans 16 residues. Per the germline V gene, CDR1 is LNHDA and CDR2 is SQIVND (reference sequence). The CDR3 region has the DNA TGTGCCAGTAGTATTACCCCGGGAACCCGTGCCGATGAGCAGTTCTTC. Encoded protein: CASSITPGTRADEQFF.

The rearrangement links TRBV30 to TRBJ2-4, with TRBD1 matching 8 bases. The tail of the sequence fits TRBJ2-7 better, so the J call may be wrong. The CDR3 loop spans 13 amino acids. In germline, CDR1 is GTSNPN, CDR2 SVGIG (reference sequence). The CDR3: CAWTGTGPYEQYF. DNA of the CDR3: TGTGCCTGGACCGGGACAGGCCCCTACGAGCAGTACTTC.

This clonotype showed up many times. This chain uses TRBV9 with TRBJ2-1; the D call may be TRBD1 or TRBD2 (5 bases each). V lost 3 bases, J lost 7 bases, and 11 bases lay in between. The CDR3 has 13 amino acids. Germline V gene sequence: CDR1 SGDLS, CDR2 YYNGEE. The CDR3 bases are TGTGCCAGCAGCGCGCTGGGACGTAATGAGCAGTTCTTC. It is translated as CASSALGRNEQFF. The full variable domain, in which reference TRBV9 and TRBJ2-1 provide the parts outside the CDR3, is DSGVTQTPKHLITATGQRVTLRCSPRSGDLSVYWYQQSLDQGLQFLIQYYNGEERAKGNILERFSAQQFPDLHSELNLSSLELGDSALYFCASSALGRNEQFFGPGTRLTVL.

This clonotype showed up just a few times. The chain uses TRBV5-1 and TRBJ1-2; D not certain. The CDR3 totals 12 residues. V lost 0 bases and J 6 bases, leaving 6 bases between the germline ends. CDR1 and CDR2 (germline): SGHRS, YFSETQ. CDR3 sequence: CASSLDQHGYTF. DNA of the CDR3: TGCGCCAGCAGCTTGGATCAACATGGCTACACCTTC.

A word on this clonotype: The junction and the germline gene differ at one end; a read error may be behind it. The gene calls are TRBV18 and TRBJ1-2, with 7 positions matching TRBD1. CDR1 KGHSH and CDR2 LQKENI come from the germline V gene. The CDR3 spans 13 residues. CDR3 nucleotide sequence: TGTGCCAGCGCACCCGCAGGGGGGTATGGCTACACCTTC. As protein: CASAPAGGYGYTF.

The chain recombines TRBV10-3 with TRBJ2-7, with 13 bases that match TRBD2. The V gene end was trimmed by 3 bases and the J gene end by 9 bases; junction bases not matched to a gene: 8. The CDR3 extends over 15 amino acids. Germline-derived CDR1 and CDR2 are ENHRY and SYGVKD. DNA of the CDR3: TGTGCCATCAGTGAAGGGACTAGCGGGACTCACCGGCAGTACTTC. Translated, it gives CAISEGTSGTHRQYF.

In regard to this clonotype: A much larger clonotype is one base distant, so this may be a read error. This rearrangement joins TRBV7-6 to TRBJ2-1; 7 bases agree with TRBD2. In germline, CDR1 is SGHVS, CDR2 FNYEAQ. J gave up 5 bases and V 4 bases, and 5 bases lay outside the gene matches. This CDR3 has 14 residues. The CDR3 DNA follows: TGTGCCAGCAGCTCAGAGACTAGCAACAATGAGCAGTTCTTC. This codes for CASSSETSNNEQFF.

This clonotype was counted many times. The genes are TRBV9 and TRBJ1-4, with D tentatively TRBD1 (5 bases). The ends were cut back, 0 bases at V and 4 bases at J, with 13 bases in the middle. CDR1 is SGDLS, CDR2 YYNGEE, per germline. The CDR3 contains 16 residues. As DNA, the CDR3 is TGTGCCAGCAGCGTAGGGGTGGACACGAATAATGAAAAACTGTTTTTT. This codes for CASSVGVDTNNEKLFF.

The chain links TRBV18 to TRBJ2-7, with a tentative D call TRBD1 (6 bases). The CDR3 runs to 14 residues. V was clipped by 0 bases and J by 4 bases, with 10 bases between them. The V gene's germline CDR1 is KGHSH and CDR2 LQKENI. In DNA, the CDR3 is TGTGCCAGCTCACCACCCAGGGGAGATTACGAGCAGTACTTC. Translating gives CASSPPRGDYEQYF.

This clonotype was recorded at least ten times. J is TRBJ1-1 and V is TRBV7-2, with 10 positions matching TRBD1. The CDR3 sequence is 13 residues long. Germline-derived CDR1 and CDR2 are SGHTA and FQGNSA. The trim removed 6 bases at V and 11 bases at J, leaving 9 bases unmatched. CDR3 DNA sequence: TGTGCCAGCAGTCCGAGCGGGACAGGGGAGGCTTTCTTT. Amino acid sequence: CASSPSGTGEAFF.

The chain has TRBV2 and TRBJ2-4, with 11 bases matching TRBD2. Judging by the DNA end, TRBJ2-7 fits better; the J call may be wrong. Germline lookup yields CDR1 SNHLY and CDR2 FYNNEI. The CDR3 consists of 15 residues. CDR3 loop: CASSARLAGGDEQYF. CDR3 DNA sequence: TGTGCCAGCAGTGCTCGGCTAGCGGGAGGTGACGAGCAGTACTTC.

This clonotype turned up a few times. The gene calls are TRBV7-8 and TRBJ2-5; D not resolved. This CDR3 has 13 amino acids. Germline V gives CDR1 SGHVS, CDR2 FQNEAQ. V dropped 0 bases and J dropped 3 bases, with 5 bases sitting between them. CDR3 in amino acids: CASSLAQKETQYF. The CDR3 nucleotides are TGTGCCAGCAGCTTAGCGCAGAAAGAGACCCAGTACTTC.

This clonotype was seen a handful of times. The genes are TRBV20-1 and TRBJ2-7; 8 bases are shared with TRBD2. Germline CDR1 DFQATT, CDR2 SNEGSKA (reference sequence). CDR3 length equals 16 residues. Trimming cost V 0 bases and J 0 bases; bases outside gene matches: 7. In DNA form, the CDR3 reads TGCAGTGCTAGAGACTATATAGCGGGGAGCTCCTACGAGCAGTACTTC. Amino acids: CSARDYIAGSSYEQYF.